This TCR beta chain emerged from a study of human T cells and chemical hapten exposure. Background on the study: Enrolled patients were predominantly female and had alopecia areata, totalis or universalis.

The V end was cut by 3 bases, the J end by 0 bases, with 17 bases between. The CDR3 is made up of 16 amino acids. Germline V gives CDR1 DFQATT, CDR2 SNEGSKA (reference sequence). This sample's time point: pre-sensitization, week 0. Treatment here: therapeutic diphenylcyclopropenone sensitization with weekly scalp DPC. This clonotype was observed once. Via MiXCR, TCRdb re-called the RACE reads, giving one row per CDR3 protein. The table records 60,000 to 70,000 distinct CDR3 sequences, 9.5% to 13% of them present only once. The J gene is TRBJ2-5, the V gene TRBV20-1; D gene uncertain. The sequencing here drew on whole blood, taken in connection with sensitization to the hapten diphenylcyclopropenone (DPC). The source is a woman in her forties or fifties with alopecia areata. Some clones in this sample may be carry-over from other donors' samples. The CDR3 coding sequence is TGCAGTGCTAGTGGGTGGGCGGCAGGACACCAAGAGACCCAGTACTTC. Amino acid sequence: CSASGWAAGHQETQYF.